Below, 26 T cell receptor beta chains from the same sample are listed, as sequenced in a study of identical twins. One entry per CDR3 protein results from TCRdb running MiXCR on the 5' RACE reads. The sample shows approximately 530,000 distinct CDR3 sequences, under 25% of them seen only once. In addition, the sample was reused for a study of yellow fever vaccine responses in identical twins.

Sequencing was carried out using CD4+ T cells sorted from blood. All receptors derive from a woman between 18 and 29 years old in good health.

This clonotype was found a few times. This rearrangement joins TRBV7-9 to TRBJ1-2, with D uncertain. The CDR3 is 14 residues long. The germline V and J ends were trimmed by 11 bases and 3 bases, with 19 bases remaining between them. In germline, CDR1 is SEHNR, CDR2 FQNEAQ (reference sequence). CDR3 sequence reads: CACPEDPGDYGYTF. For the CDR3, the DNA is TGTGCCTGCCCTGAGGACCCTGGCGACTATGGCTACACCTTC. Filled out from reference TRBV7-9 and TRBJ1-2, the complete variable domain reads DTGVSQNPRHKITKRGQNVTFRCDPISEHNRLYWYRQTLGQGPEFLTYFQNEAQLEKSRLLSDRFSAERPKGSFSTLEIQRTEQGDSAMYLCACPEDPGDYGYTFGSGTRLTVV.

V and J are TRBV10-3 and TRBJ2-5, with D hard to call. CDR1 is ENHRY, CDR2 SYGVKD, per germline. The germline V and J ends were trimmed by 2 bases and 5 bases, with 3 bases remaining between them. The CDR3 has 11 residues. The CDR3 sequence is CAISEAETQYF. CDR3 sequence (DNA): TGTGCCATCAGTGAGGCGGAGACCCAGTACTTC.

The J gene is TRBJ1-4, the V gene TRBV29-1; a possible D gene is TRBD1 (5 bases). From germline, CDR1 is SQVTM and CDR2 ANQGSEA. The V and J ends lost 4 bases and 7 bases respectively, with 13 bases between them. CDR3 length: 13 residues. CDR3 DNA sequence: TGCAGCGTTGGTCGGGGGTCGTCTGAAAAACTGTTTTTT. It codes for CSVGRGSSEKLFF. Based on the CDR3 plus reference TRBV29-1 and TRBJ1-4, the full variable domain is SAVISQKPSRDICQRGTSLTIQCQVDSQVTMMFWYRQQPGQSLTLIATANQGSEATYESGFVIDKFPISRPNLTFSTLTVSNMSPEDSSIYLCSVGRGSSEKLFFGSGTQLSVL.

The V call is TRBV12-3 or TRBV12-4, the J call TRBJ2-1; D uncertain. The CDR3 sequence is 16 residues long. Trimming took off 8 bases at V and 1 base at J, with 18 bases between the two ends. The CDR3 here is CASHGTGLPSYNEQFF. The CDR3 nucleotides are TGTGCCAGCCATGGAACCGGGTTACCTTCCTACAATGAGCAGTTCTTC.

The chain uses TRBV28 and TRBJ2-3; D perhaps matches TRBD2 (7 bases). The CDR3 is 20 residues long. Trimming pared 6 bases from V and 6 bases from J, leaving 34 bases between. Germline V gene lookup returns CDR1 MDHEN and CDR2 SYDVKM. CDR3 region: CASRPPGEVRLAGARDTQYF. DNA for the CDR3: TGTGCCAGCAGGCCTCCAGGGGAGGTCCGTCTGGCGGGAGCGAGGGATACGCAGTATTTT.

This clonotype was counted only a few times. The V gene is TRBV2, the J gene TRBJ1-4, with D possibly matching TRBD1 (6 bases). Trimming took 7 bases from V and 5 from J, leaving 11 bases between them. This CDR3 has 13 amino acids. Germline V gene sequence: CDR1 SNHLY, CDR2 FYNNEI. CDR3 region: CASKGQVNEKLFF. CDR3 nucleotides: TGTGCCAGCAAGGGACAAGTCAATGAAAAACTGTTTTTT.

The chain uses TRBV12-3 or TRBV12-4 and TRBJ1-2; D ambiguous. The length of the CDR3 is 15 residues. Trimming took 3 bases from V and 5 from J, leaving 16 bases between them. CDR3 in DNA: TGTGCCAGCAGTTTTCGGACCCGCGGACCATATGGCTACACCTTC. Encoded protein: CASSFRTRGPYGYTF.

The rearrangement links TRBV5-1 to TRBJ2-5; D tentatively reads TRBD1 or TRBD2 (6 bases each). Germline CDR1 and CDR2: SGHRS and YFSETQ. CDR3 length equals 17 residues. The V end lost 0 bases, the J end lost 2 bases, and 17 bases lay between the germline ends. The CDR3 nucleotides are TGCGCCAGCAGCTTGGCCTCGGGGGCCGGGTTACAAGAGACCCAGTACTTC. As protein: CASSLASGAGLQETQYF.

The chain is built from TRBV6-1 and TRBJ2-3; 8 bases fit TRBD1. Per germline, CDR1 MNHNS and CDR2 SASEGT. J was trimmed by 8 bases and V by 8 bases; bases with no gene match: 15. This CDR3 contains 15 residues. The CDR3 nucleotides read TGTGCCAGCTCCTTTGGCGGACAGGGAGACCCTACGCAGTATTTT. It specifies CASSFGGQGDPTQYF.

Ten or more counts support this clonotype. The gene calls are TRBV7-2 and TRBJ1-4, with TRBD1 identical over 7 bases. CDR1 is SGHTA, CDR2 FQGNSA, per germline. This CDR3 region has 12 residues. Germline trimming cut 5 bases from V and 11 bases from J; bases unmatched to any gene: 5. In nucleotides, the CDR3 is TGTGCCAGCAGCGCTGACAGGGAGAAACTGTTTTTT. Its translation: CASSADREKLFF.

The rearrangement joins TRBV19 to TRBJ2-5; TRBD1 matches at 7 bases. The ends lost 6 bases at V and 5 bases at J; junction bases unmatched: 6. This CDR3 region has 13 residues. The V gene's germline CDR1 is LNHDA and CDR2 SQIVND (reference sequence). CDR3 in DNA: TGTGCCAGTAGCCGAGGGGGCATTGAGACCCAGTACTTC. It is translated as CASSRGGIETQYF.

This clonotype was counted a few times. The CDR3 DNA sequence: TGTGCCAGCAGTGAACCCGGGGTCACCGGGGAGCTGTTTTTT. Translation gives CASSEPGVTGELFF. This chain connects TRBV6-1 to TRBJ2-2; a possible D gene is TRBD2 (5 bases). The CDR3 contains 14 residues. Trimming removed 2 bases from V and 4 bases from J, with 8 bases in between. Germline assignment: CDR1 MNHNS and CDR2 SASEGT.

This clonotype was counted only a few times. The rearrangement joins TRBV28 to TRBJ2-2; D call uncertain. Germline-derived CDR1 and CDR2 are MDHEN and SYDVKM. This CDR3 comprises 12 residues. Between the trimmed V and J ends, which lost 8 bases and 1 base, there was a span of 5 bases. CDR3 region: CASLMNTGELFF. The CDR3 bases are TGTGCCAGCTTGATGAACACCGGGGAGCTGTTTTTT.

This clonotype was observed a handful of times. This rearrangement joins TRBV15 to TRBJ2-2; 7 nucleotides line up with TRBD1. CDR1 LNHNV and CDR2 YYDKDF come from the germline V gene (reference sequence). J gave up 7 bases and V 1 base, and 6 bases lay outside the gene matches. The CDR3 is made up of 15 amino acids. The chain's CDR3 is CATSRGRGSGGELFF. CDR3 nucleotides: TGTGCCACCAGCAGAGGCAGGGGGTCGGGCGGGGAGCTGTTTTTT. Supplemented by reference TRBV15 and TRBJ2-2, the full variable domain reads DAMVIQNPRYQVTQFGKPVTLSCSQTLNHNVMYWYQQKSSQAPKLLFHYYDKDFNNEADTPDNFQSRRPNTSFCFLDIRSPGLGDTAMYLCATSRGRGSGGELFFGEGSRLTVL.

The chain has TRBV5-1 and TRBJ2-1; 12 nucleotides agree with TRBD2. Germline CDR1 and CDR2: SGHRS and YFSETQ. The CDR3 consists of 18 residues. V shed 3 bases, J shed 6 bases, and the junction held 13 bases outside the gene matches. The chain's CDR3 is CASSSGASGRGNSNEQFF. DNA of the CDR3: TGCGCCAGCAGCTCCGGGGCTAGCGGGAGGGGGAATAGCAATGAGCAGTTCTTC.

This sequence joins TRBV3-1 and TRBJ1-4; D is uncertain. CDR3 length equals 13 residues. Deletions cut 1 base from V and 14 bases from J, with 14 bases between. Germline lookup yields CDR1 LGHDT and CDR2 YNNKEL (reference sequence). DNA of the CDR3: TGTGCCAGCAGCCAAGTGGGCTCTAGCGGTCTGTTTTTT. Amino acid sequence: CASSQVGSSGLFF.

The chain is built from TRBV6-6 and TRBJ1-1; 7 nucleotides agree with TRBD1. The CDR3 is made up of 13 amino acids. Germline V lookup: CDR1 MNHNY, CDR2 SVGAGI (reference sequence). Germline trimming cut 7 bases from V and 1 base from J; bases unmatched to any gene: 3. The CDR3 sequence is CASIRQGNTEAFF. The CDR3 DNA sequence: TGTGCCAGCATTCGACAGGGGAACACTGAAGCTTTCTTT.

This sequence joins TRBV4-1 and TRBJ2-3; 9 positions match TRBD1. Trimming removed 3 bases from V and 5 bases from J; junction bases left unmatched: 12. There are 17 residues in the CDR3. Germline CDR1 reads MGHRA; CDR2 reads YSYEKL. The CDR3 loop is CASSHKSRDRARDTQYF. CDR3 bases: TGCGCCAGCAGCCACAAAAGCCGGGACAGGGCCAGAGATACGCAGTATTTT.

The genes are TRBV24-1 and TRBJ2-7; 12 bases fit TRBD1. The J segment lost 5 bases and the V segment lost 7 bases, leaving 2 bases of the junction unmatched. The CDR3 extends over 13 amino acids. The germline CDR1 and CDR2 sequences are KGHDR and SFDVKD. In DNA, the CDR3 is TGTGCCACCAGAGGGACAGGGGGCCACGAGCAGTACTTC. Its translation: CATRGTGGHEQYF.

This clonotype showed up just a few times. CDR3 DNA: TGTGCCAGCAGTCGGTTGCGGAGCGACAATGAGCAGTTCTTC. It codes for CASSRLRSDNEQFF. The chain has TRBV9 and TRBJ2-1, with D uncertain. The CDR3 consists of 14 residues. The V end lost 5 bases, the J end lost 5 bases, and 14 bases lay between the germline ends. CDR1 and CDR2 (germline): SGDLS, YYNGEE.

The chain employs TRBV28 and TRBJ2-5; tentatively, D is TRBD2 (6 bases). Germline values: CDR1 MDHEN, CDR2 SYDVKM. CDR3 size: 17 residues. The V and J ends lost 4 bases and 2 bases respectively, with 20 bases between them. The CDR3 region is CASSSSGTGVVQETQYF. CDR3 nucleotide sequence: TGTGCCAGCAGTTCCTCGGGGACGGGGGTAGTACAAGAGACCCAGTACTTC.

The chain joins TRBV20-1 to TRBJ2-1, with D maybe TRBD2 (5 bases). CDR1 and CDR2 (germline): DFQATT, SNEGSKA (reference sequence). The CDR3 sequence is 15 residues long. Trimming left V 5 bases short and J 2 bases short, with 16 bases between. The CDR3 loop reads CSAQNSFGTYNEQFF. The CDR3 DNA follows: TGCAGTGCTCAAAACTCCTTCGGGACCTACAATGAGCAGTTCTTC.

The CDR3 DNA follows: TGCGCCAGCAGCTTGGAGGGACAAGGGTCGGGTGAGCAGTTCTTC. Residues: CASSLEGQGSGEQFF. The genes are TRBV5-1 and TRBJ2-1; TRBD1 might be the D (6 bases). V was pared by 0 bases and J by 9 bases, with 16 bases between. Germline CDR1 reads SGHRS; CDR2 reads YFSETQ. This CDR3 spans 15 amino acids.

A few counts support this clonotype. V gene TRBV13 combines with J gene TRBJ2-3; D tentatively reads TRBD1 or TRBD2 (5 bases each). Germline lookup yields CDR1 PRHDT and CDR2 FYEKMQ (reference sequence). V was cut by 3 bases and J by 3 bases, with 22 bases left in between. The CDR3 runs to 18 residues. For the CDR3, the DNA is TGTGCCAGCAGCTTCGGGGCAGGGAGTAGGAAGTGGACAGATACGCAGTATTTT. It yields the protein CASSFGAGSRKWTDTQYF.

This clonotype was observed a handful of times. This chain connects TRBV12-3 or TRBV12-4 to TRBJ2-2; either TRBD1 or TRBD2 may fit D (5 bases each). V shed 6 bases and J shed 3 bases, with 14 bases lying between them. The CDR3 is 15 residues long. CDR3 in amino acids: CASRRRDGDTGELFF. The CDR3 nucleotides read TGTGCCAGCAGGCGTCGGGACGGAGACACCGGGGAGCTGTTTTTT.

This clonotype was seen ten or more times. The rearrangement uses TRBV12-3 or TRBV12-4 and TRBJ2-5, with 8 positions matching TRBD2. The CDR3 totals 13 residues. V lost 5 bases and J lost 5; bases outside the gene matches: 4. The CDR3 here is CASSRTSRETQYF. The CDR3 DNA reads as TGTGCCAGCAGTCGGACTAGCCGGGAGACCCAGTACTTC.